This T cell receptor beta chain was profiled in a study of hypomethylating agent response in myelodysplastic syndrome (dated by TCRdb to the early 2020s). With regard to the full study: Patients were treated with the hypomethylating agents azacitidine (about 75% of the 11) or decitabine (3 of 11). Roughly 5 patients did not respond, whereas six or seven responded with either complete response or hematologic improvement. Complete response or hematologic improvement counted as response, and patients meeting neither criterion were classed as non-responders. The cohort included under 10 male and a couple of female myelodysplastic syndrome patients. The most frequent mutation was TET2, found in about 45% of the 11 patients. A mean patient age of around 70 +/- 6 years was recorded, and a diploid cytogenetic profile was observed most commonly.

Clipping removes 4 bases from V and 4 bases from J, with 7 as the unmatched junction base count. The CDR3 starts with the cysteine, ends with the phenylalanine, and has 15 residues. Left in the record is the CDR3 DNA by itself, 45 bases read in frame from the first base. The germline V gene (reference sequence) gives CDR1 as SGHKS and CDR2 as YYEKEE. Bulk bone marrow was analyzed without sorting T-cell subsets. TCR beta CDR3 regions were immunosequenced from bone marrow of roughly 11 myelodysplastic syndrome patients before and after hypomethylating agent therapy. To track the repertoire longitudinally, every patient provided one baseline bone marrow along with two to three bone marrows taken at different post-treatment timepoints. Genomic DNA was extracted from whole bone marrow, and quality was checked by TapeStation, NanoDrop OneC and PicoGreen assays. Concerning this clone itself: Its antigen specificity is not known. Per-base qualities were not stored, and no clone one base away is much larger.

Here is what the overall study found, with its caveats: Richness, rarefaction diversity and clonality did not change significantly after hypomethylating agent treatment, across all patients or within response groups. Novel clonotypes appeared more often in responders, whereas non-responders had more contracted clonotypes after treatment. The healthy control donors were not matched in age to the MDS patients, and this mismatch could have affected the comparison between MDS and healthy donors. The cohort was small, with only 11 patients analyzed. A possible recognition of novel MDS antigens by the shared GLIPH2 clusters was not confirmed and needs experimental validation.

Library creation used the immunoSEQ multiplex PCR assay. Each sample was run at survey resolution as two replicates of about 200 ng apiece, for a total of roughly 400 ng of DNA. Using multiplex PCR primers aimed at V and J genes, the hsTCRB kit picked up rearranged TCRB sequences in genomic DNA. In the first PCR, the CDR3 region was amplified for approximately 31 cycles with the QIAGEN Multiplex PCR Kit. An approximately 8-cycle second PCR added sample barcodes and Illumina adapters to each replicate. Pooled libraries were quantified with a QuantStudio 6 and the KAPA library quantification kit. About 15 pM of pooled libraries was sequenced on an Illumina MiSeq using 156-cycle single-end reads plus a 15-cycle index read. From the authors' description of their analysis: Of around 170,000 unique clonotypes, about 1.6% were flagged by VDJdb annotation as previously reported viral-epitope-specific clonotypes. The immunoSEQ Data Assistant and immunoSEQ Analyzer turned the raw reads into TCRB repertoires that were normalized and annotated. Clonotypes were analyzed with BioAnalyzer and version 0.6.5 of the immunarch R package. Before richness was estimated, every repertoire was downsampled to the clone count of the smallest repertoire. Clonotypes were categorized as expanded, contracted or novel by Fisher's exact tests, where a novel clonotype had zero frequency before treatment. Significantly changed CDR3 beta sequences were clustered with GLIPH2 at simulation_depth=1000 and kmer_min_depth=3, and CDR3s shorter than five residues were left out. What TCRdb holds here is the immuneACCESS table cut down to in-frame rearrangements. Part of the clones is not present; checked against another copy, under half of the missing clones reflect an unresolved V gene, and the others are unexplained. The V and J calls and clone size were taken over from that table, and D and trimming were inferred from the DNA. The table for this sample lists fewer than 5,000 clones; approximately 86% of them were counted only once. Approximately 12% of the sample is taken by the ten largest.

Sequences were derived from bone marrow, sampled before or after starting hypomethylating agent treatment for myelodysplastic syndrome (not recorded which). This receptor chain uses TRBV5-5 and TRBJ2-5; TRBD1 aligns with 10 central bases. The TCR originated in a human donor with myelodysplastic syndrome. The CDR3 has the sequence CASSLWTGGSETQYF. The DNA sequence reads TGTGCCAGCAGCCTATGGACAGGGGGATCAGAGACCCAGTACTTC.